The 23 T cell receptor beta chains in this list originate from one sample, sequenced in a study of blood T cell repertoires in COVID-19. The data were produced by immunoSEQ multiplex PCR, yet TCRdb's version contains in-frame clones alone and is incomplete. The sample carries under 200,000 clones, approximately 90% recorded once. Sequenced input: peripheral blood. The receptors here all came from a man aged 50 to 60 with acute or convalescent COVID-19.

This sequence joins TRBV3-1 (or the pseudogene TRBV3-2) and TRBJ1-1; D remains unclear. The CDR3 consists of 13 residues. Germline-derived CDR1 and CDR2 are LGHDT and YNNKEL (reference sequence). V was clipped by 2 bases and J by 1 base, with 5 bases between them. CDR3 nucleotides: TGTGCCAGCAGCCAACTATCGAACACTGAAGCTTTCTTT. Translation: CASSQLSNTEAFF.

This chain joins TRBV29-1 and TRBJ2-7; 11 nucleotides match TRBD1. Per germline, CDR1 SQVTM and CDR2 ANQGSEA. After removal of 3 bases from V and 2 bases from J, the junction contained 0 bases not matched to a gene. This CDR3 is built from 13 residues. This CDR3 is CSVEGQGAYEQYF. CDR3 coding DNA: TGCAGCGTTGAGGGACAGGGGGCCTACGAGCAGTACTTC.

A few counts support this clone. The chain links TRBV23-1 to TRBJ1-5; D call uncertain. TRBV23-1 is identified as an open reading frame with a role that is uncertain. The CDR3 is made up of 12 amino acids. The germline V and J ends were trimmed by 6 bases and 3 bases, with 6 bases remaining between them. The CDR3 DNA reads as TGCGCCAGCAGGGGCGTCAATCAGCCCCAGCATTTT. It is translated as CASRGVNQPQHF.

The chain combines TRBV30 with TRBJ1-6, with D hard to call. Germline V CDR1 and CDR2: GTSNPN, SVGIG (reference sequence). The CDR3 spans 15 residues. V lost 2 bases to trimming and J lost 1 base, with 9 bases between them. The CDR3 sequence: CAWSNRGSYNSPLHF. DNA for the CDR3: TGTGCCTGGAGTAACCGGGGTTCCTATAATTCACCCCTCCACTTT.

The chain combines TRBV19 with TRBJ1-2; TRBD1 matches 8 bases. The J segment lost 2 bases and the V segment lost 6 bases, leaving 14 bases of the junction unmatched. Germline lookup yields CDR1 LNHDA and CDR2 SQIVND (reference sequence). This CDR3 region has 17 residues. CDR3 in DNA: TGTGCCAGTAGCCAAATAACAGGGGGACTTTCCAACTATGGCTACACCTTC. It translates to CASSQITGGLSNYGYTF. Using reference TRBV19 and TRBJ1-2 for the parts outside the CDR3, the full variable domain is DGGITQSPKYLFRKEGQNVTLSCEQNLNHDAMYWYRQDPGQGLRLIYYSQIVNDFQKGDIAEGYSVSREKKESFPLTVTSAQKNPTAFYLCASSQITGGLSNYGYTFGSGTRLTVV.

The chain uses TRBV10-2 and TRBJ2-1, with 7 bases fitting TRBD1. V shed 6 bases, J shed 4 bases, and the junction held 6 bases outside the gene matches. Per germline, CDR1 WSHSY and CDR2 SAAADI. The CDR3 is 14 amino acids. The CDR3 DNA follows: TGCGCCAGCAGGAGACAGGGTGCGTACAATGAGCAGTTCTTC. This encodes CASRRQGAYNEQFF.

The chain is built from TRBV18 and TRBJ2-3, with D possibly matching TRBD2 (6 bases). The CDR3 loop spans 14 amino acids. Per germline, CDR1 KGHSH and CDR2 LQKENI. Trimming took 6 bases from V and 2 from J, leaving 12 bases between them. CDR3 protein: CASSRGFSTDTQYF. The CDR3 DNA is TGTGCCAGCTCTCGGGGGTTCTCCACAGATACGCAGTATTTT.

The V call is TRBV7-9, the J call TRBJ1-4; D possibly corresponds to TRBD1 (5 bases). This CDR3 region has 14 residues. V lost 11 bases, J lost 7 bases, and 20 bases lay in between. CDR1 and CDR2 (germline): SEHNR, FQNEAQ (reference sequence). CDR3 loop: CAGQPGLGLEKLFF. In DNA form, the CDR3 reads TGTGCCGGACAACCGGGCCTAGGGCTTGAAAAACTGTTTTTT.

This chain connects TRBV9 to TRBJ1-3; 10 nucleotides match TRBD1. This CDR3 has 16 residues. The V gene's germline CDR1 is SGDLS and CDR2 YYNGEE. Trimming at V came to 3 bases and at J to 2 bases, leaving 5 bases not matched to a gene. The CDR3 nucleotides are TGTGCCAGCAGCGGACAGGGGGCGTTTCCTGGAAACACCATATATTTT. Protein: CASSGQGAFPGNTIYF. The entire variable domain, with the rest obtained from reference TRBV9 and TRBJ1-3, is as follows: DSGVTQTPKHLITATGQRVTLRCSPRSGDLSVYWYQQSLDQGLQFLIQYYNGEERAKGNILERFSAQQFPDLHSELNLSSLELGDSALYFCASSGQGAFPGNTIYFGEGSWLTVV.

This clone was observed a handful of times. The rearrangement joins TRBV19 to TRBJ1-5, with D possibly TRBD1 on 6 matching bases. Trimming took off 0 bases at V and 4 bases at J, with 7 bases between the two ends. The CDR3 runs to 14 residues. The germline V gene has CDR1 LNHDA and CDR2 SQIVND (reference sequence). For the CDR3, the DNA is TGTGCCAGTAGTATAGAGGACAGAAATCAGCCCCAGCATTTT. It translates to CASSIEDRNQPQHF. The full variable domain, rest sourced from reference TRBV19 and TRBJ1-5, is DGGITQSPKYLFRKEGQNVTLSCEQNLNHDAMYWYRQDPGQGLRLIYYSQIVNDFQKGDIAEGYSVSREKKESFPLTVTSAQKNPTAFYLCASSIEDRNQPQHFGDGTRLSIL.

This clone was detected once. In nucleotides, the CDR3 is TGTGCCAGCAGCCAAACTAGCTACAATGAGCAGTTCTTC. The encoded protein is CASSQTSYNEQFF. This chain connects TRBV3-1 (or the pseudogene TRBV3-2) to TRBJ2-1; a possible D gene is TRBD2 (5 bases). The V end was cut by 2 bases, the J end by 3 bases, with 5 bases between. The CDR3 covers 13 residues. Germline CDR1 is LGHDT and CDR2 is YNNKEL (reference sequence).

The chain has TRBV15 and TRBJ2-5; 9 nucleotides align to TRBD2. V dropped 4 bases and J dropped 8; count of bases not matched to a gene: 11. Germline V gene data show CDR1 as LNHNV and CDR2 as YYDKDF (reference sequence). The CDR3 has 15 amino acids. CDR3 bases: TGTGCCACCAGCACCGGTGCAGCGGGGGGCGGAACCCAGTACTTC. Its protein product is CATSTGAAGGGTQYF.

This rearrangement joins TRBV2 to TRBJ2-3, with D tentatively TRBD1 (6 bases). V lost 6 bases to trimming and J lost 0 bases, with 10 bases between them. The CDR3 has 14 residues. CDR1 is SNHLY and CDR2 is FYNNEI in the germline V gene. The CDR3 DNA is TGTGCCAGCAGCCCCGACAGGAGCACAGATACGCAGTATTTT. This codes for CASSPDRSTDTQYF.

This chain uses TRBV30 with TRBJ2-5; 9 nucleotides agree with TRBD1. V lost 1 base and J lost 5; bases outside the gene matches: 5. This CDR3 has 14 amino acids. Per germline, CDR1 GTSNPN and CDR2 SVGIG (reference sequence). As DNA, the CDR3 is TGTGCCTGGAGTGACAGGGGGCTCTGGGAGACCCAGTACTTC. Its translation: CAWSDRGLWETQYF.

This chain connects TRBV6-5 to TRBJ1-6; D remains unclear. V dropped 10 bases and J dropped 4 bases, with 11 bases sitting between them. Germline CDR1 reads MNHEY; CDR2 reads SVGAGI. The CDR3 contains 13 residues. CDR3 sequence (DNA): TGTGCCACCCGCCGCGGGTATAATTCACCCCTCCACTTT. Protein sequence: CATRRGYNSPLHF.

This chain connects TRBV6-5 to TRBJ1-5; D call uncertain. Germline assignment: CDR1 MNHEY and CDR2 SVGAGI. V was shortened by 0 bases and J by 2 bases, with 8 bases between the two germline ends. The CDR3 consists of 15 residues. In nucleotides, the CDR3 is TGTGCCAGCAGTTACTCTAGCAACGGCAATCAGCCCCAGCATTTT. Its translation: CASSYSSNGNQPQHF.

This chain uses TRBV29-1 with TRBJ2-7, with 7 bases aligning to TRBD1. Trimming took 7 bases from V and 7 from J; bases not matched to a gene: 7. Germline V gives CDR1 SQVTM, CDR2 ANQGSEA. The CDR3 is made up of 11 amino acids. This chain's CDR3 is CSARDSGEQYF. The CDR3 DNA is TGCAGCGCCCGGGACAGTGGGGAGCAGTACTTC.

The rearrangement uses TRBV4-2 and TRBJ2-5; the match to TRBD2 covers 9 bases. CDR3 length: 15 amino acids. V shed 4 bases, J shed 2 bases, and the junction held 5 bases outside the gene matches. Germline V gene lookup returns CDR1 LGHNA and CDR2 YNFKEQ. The CDR3, as DNA: TGTGCCAGCAGCCTAGCTCTAGCGGGGCAAGAGACCCAGTACTTC. It specifies CASSLALAGQETQYF.

This chain links TRBV28 with TRBJ2-2, with D possibly being TRBD2 (5 bases). Germline V lookup: CDR1 MDHEN, CDR2 SYDVKM. CDR3 length equals 14 residues. The V end lost 7 bases, the J end lost 6 bases, and 15 bases lay between the germline ends. The chain's CDR3 is CASTSRGLSGELFF. As DNA, the CDR3 is TGTGCCAGCACTTCTCGGGGTTTGTCCGGGGAGCTGTTTTTT.

The gene calls are TRBV11-2 and TRBJ2-7; 7 nucleotides match TRBD2. The CDR3 is 14 amino acids. The germline V gene has CDR1 SGHAT and CDR2 FQNNGV. Trimming removed 3 bases from V and 2 bases from J; junction bases left unmatched: 4. CDR3 protein: CASSFPSGPYEQYF. Here the CDR3 DNA reads TGTGCCAGCAGCTTTCCTAGCGGTCCCTACGAGCAGTACTTC.

The J gene is TRBJ1-2, the V gene TRBV6-1; D unresolved. Trimming stripped 1 base from V and 4 bases from J, with 10 bases between. The CDR3 is 14 residues long. Germline values: CDR1 MNHNS, CDR2 SASEGT. CDR3 DNA: TGTGCCAGCAGTGAAGGGAGGGATCCCTATGGCTACACCTTC. This translates into CASSEGRDPYGYTF.

This rearrangement joins TRBV30 to TRBJ2-7, with a possible D match to TRBD1 (6 bases). Deletions cut 7 bases from V and 0 bases from J, with 10 bases between. CDR3 length: 12 amino acids. CDR1 GTSNPN and CDR2 SVGIG come from the germline V gene (reference sequence). CDR3: CASSDSSYEQYF. The CDR3 bases are TGTGCCTCTTCGGACAGCTCCTACGAGCAGTACTTC.

This clone showed up just once. The chain carries TRBV28 and TRBJ2-7; no definite D call. The CDR3 has 14 amino acids. The V end lost 5 bases, the J end lost 4 bases, and 15 bases lay between the germline ends. The germline V gene encodes CDR1 MDHEN and CDR2 SYDVKM. The CDR3: CASSQRDNQYEQYV. In DNA, the CDR3 is TGTGCCAGCAGTCAAAGAGACAACCAGTACGAGCAGTACGTC.